A single T cell receptor (beta chain) is shown here with its context. Antigen unknown. PCR employed 60 Vbeta and 13 Jbeta primers. Clones were sequenced by immunoSEQ multiplex PCR, and TCRdb holds only the in-frame ones, with some missing. The table records about 160,000 clones, 80% to 90% of them present only once. These data come from a study of cytomegalovirus exposure and HLA in healthy donors. Study conclusions and caveats: Productive rates of about 90% or about 30% were seen for most TCR beta V segments in an earlier analysis. In a later analysis, at a false discovery rate of 0.05, roughly 17,000 TCR beta sequences were associated with HLA alleles. In a later analysis, the majority of CMV-associated beta chains seemingly showed HLA restriction.

Germline CDR1 SNHLY, CDR2 FYNNEI. The CDR3 runs 17 residues. Trimming left V 1 base short and J 2 bases short, with 15 bases between. This sequence originates from a woman between 45 and 60 years old in good health and CMV-seronegative. The sequenced sample consisted of PBMCs. The V call is TRBV2, the J call TRBJ1-5; D is undetermined. CDR3 in DNA: TGTGCCAGCAGTGAAGGGACCGACTGGGAGGGCAATCAGCCCCAGCATTTT. Translating it yields CASSEGTDWEGNQPQHF.